These 26 T cell receptor beta chains originate from one sample sequenced in a study of tissue T cells after allogeneic stem cell transplantation. The assay was immunoSEQ multiplex PCR, and TCRdb's table has in-frame clones only and misses some. This table has thousands of clones, roughly 49% appearing once. Time point defined: mouse harvest day 7 after allogeneic transplant. Mouse grafts combined 10^7 T-cell-depleted bone marrow cells with 10^6 splenic CD5+ T cells. The sample taken for sequencing was gut tissue. All receptors come from a female BALB/c mouse given C57BL/6 T cells with graft-versus-host disease after an allogeneic hematopoietic cell transplant.

By share of the sample, this clone is medium-sized (0.01 to 0.1%). Genes and germline come from the mouse. The read gets to within 1 residue of the CDR3 end, and the germline J gene fills in the rest. The genes are TRBV26 and TRBJ2-5; D gene uncertain. CDR1 and CDR2 (germline): KGHPV, FQNQEV (reference sequence). This CDR3 region has 13 residues. Trimming removed 2 bases at V and 2 bases at J, with 5 bases between. CDR3 amino acids: CASSLHSQDTQYF. Incomplete CDR3 DNA: TGTGCCAGCAGTCTGCACAGCCAAGACACCCAGTAC.

This clone is categorized as medium-sized. Here the gene names and germline are mouse. This chain's CDR3 is CASGDARANSDYTF. CDR3 DNA, as far as it was read: TGTGCCAGCGGTGATGCCAGGGCAAACTCCGACTACACC. This chain uses TRBV13-2 with TRBJ1-2; D perhaps matches TRBD1 (5 bases). The read falls 1 residue short of the CDR3 end, and the missing part is taken from the germline J gene. V shed 0 bases and J shed 0 bases, with 6 bases lying between them. Germline CDR1 and CDR2: NNHNN and SYGAGS (reference sequence). The CDR3 covers 14 residues.

Concerning this clone itself: Gene names and germline match the mouse. The read falls 1 residue short of the CDR3 end, and the missing part is taken from the germline J gene. The gene calls are TRBV3 and TRBJ2-5; weak D call: TRBD2 (6 bases). Per the germline V gene, CDR1 is SNHLY and CDR2 is FYNGKV (reference sequence). CDR3 length: 13 residues. Deletions cut 5 bases from V and 1 base from J, with 7 bases between. CDR3 sequence reads: CASSRLDQDTQYF. Incomplete CDR3 DNA: TGTGCCAGCAGCCGACTGGACCAAGACACCCAGTAC. The whole variable domain, remainder taken from reference TRBV3 and TRBJ2-5, is GPKVLQIPSHQIIDMGQMVTLNCDPVSNHLYFYWYKQILGQQMEFLVNFYNGKVMEKSKLFKDQFSVERPDGSYFTLKIQPTALEDSAVYFCASSRLDQDTQYFGPGTRLLVL.

A few counts support this clone. Gene names denote mouse genes. Read coverage stops 1 residue before the CDR3 terminus; the germline J gene supplies the remainder. V usage is TRBV23 and J usage is TRBJ2-3; TRBD1 is the table's D call, not checked against the DNA. From germline, CDR1 is KGHTA and CDR2 FQNQQP. This CDR3 contains 14 residues. The CDR3 spells CSSSQTSSAETLYF. CDR3 DNA (partial): TGCTCCAGCAGTCAAACATCTAGTGCAGAAACGCTGTAT.

Of note for this clone: The genes and germline here are from mouse. Sequencing ends 1 residue short of the CDR3 end; the germline J gene provides the rest. V and J are TRBV19 and TRBJ1-1; D remains unclear. Per germline, CDR1 FNHDT and CDR2 SITEND (reference sequence). V was cut by 2 bases and J by 5 bases, with 4 bases left in between. The CDR3 runs to 11 residues. CDR3 bases read: TGTGCCAGCAGTATGACAACAGAAGTCTTC. Amino acid sequence: CASSMTTEVF. The complete CDR3 protein is CASSMTTEVFF. Full variable domain (remainder filled in from reference TRBV19 and TRBJ1-1): GGIITQTPKFLIGQEGQKLTLKCQQNFNHDTMYWYRQDSGKGLRLIYYSITENDLQKGDLSEGYDASREKKSSFSLTVTSAQKNEMAVFLCASSMTTEVFFGKGTRLTVV.

As to this clone: Gene names follow the mouse nomenclature. The sequence runs out 1 residue before the end of the CDR3; the remainder is reconstructed from the germline J gene. The rearrangement joins TRBV26 to TRBJ2-3; unclear D gene. The CDR3 sequence is 13 residues long. V gave up 6 bases and J gave up 3 bases, with 10 bases separating them. Looked up from germline, CDR1 is KGHPV and CDR2 is FQNQEV (reference sequence). The sequenced part of the CDR3 DNA is TGTGCCAGCAGACGGAGTACGGCAGAAACGCTGTAT. It is translated as CASRRSTAETLY. The full CDR3 is CASRRSTAETLYF.

This clone is a singleton in its sample. Genes here carry mouse names. Coverage ceases 1 residue before the CDR3 finishes, and the germline J gene fills in the end. The V and J genes are TRBV4 and TRBJ2-4; 7 bases agree with TRBD2. CDR1 LGHDT and CDR2 YNNKQL come from the germline V gene (reference sequence). With 3 bases clipped from V and 1 base from J, the junction kept 1 base outside the gene matches. The CDR3 extends over 14 amino acids. The CDR3 region is CASSYDWGQNTLYF. The DNA read from the CDR3 is TGTGCCAGCAGCTACGACTGGGGTCAAAACACCTTGTAC.

As concerns this clone: All gene names here are mouse names. The read stops 1 residue short of the end of the CDR3; the missing end is completed from the germline J gene. The chain couples TRBV23 to TRBJ2-4; TRBD2, the D gene given by the table, was not confirmed from the DNA. This CDR3 has 16 residues. Per the germline V gene, CDR1 is KGHTA and CDR2 is FQNQQP. CDR3 sequence: CSSSVDWGSSQNTLYF. The part of the CDR3 DNA that was read is TGCTCCAGCAGTGTGGACTGGGGTTCTAGTCAAAACACCTTGTAC. The full variable domain, with the rest looked up from reference TRBV23 and TRBJ2-4, is DAAVTQKPRYLIKMKGQEAEMKCIPEKGHTAVFWYQQKQSKELKFLIYFQNQQPLDQIDMVKERFSAVCPSSSLCSLGIRTCEAEDSALYLCSSSVDWGSSQNTLYFGAGTRLSVL.

In this sample, this clone turned up a few times. Gene names are mouse gene names. The CDR3 end falls 1 residue outside the read, so it is completed with the germline J gene. This chain links TRBV1 with TRBJ1-2, with D hard to call. The ends were cut back, 0 bases at V and 0 bases at J, with 8 bases in the middle. The CDR3 spans 15 residues. Germline lookup yields CDR1 NSQYPW and CDR2 LRSPGD (reference sequence). The CDR3 region is CTCSADYGANSDYTF. The sequenced part of the CDR3 DNA is TGCACCTGCAGTGCAGATTACGGGGCAAACTCCGACTACACC.

Concerning this clone itself: The germline and genes are mouse ones. With the read ending 1 residue before the CDR3 end, the germline J gene is used to fill in that end. The V gene is TRBV26, the J gene TRBJ2-4; the D call may be TRBD1 or TRBD2 (6 bases each). The CDR3 totals 12 residues. Looked up from germline, CDR1 is KGHPV and CDR2 is FQNQEV (reference sequence). V dropped 3 bases and J dropped 6 bases, with 7 bases sitting between them. The CDR3 loop is CASSLGGNTLYF. The CDR3 bases that were read are TGTGCCAGCAGTCTCGGGGGCAACACCTTGTAC.

The table lists this clone with a few counts. Germline and genes here are mouse. Sequencing ends 1 residue short of the CDR3 end; the germline J gene provides the rest. The chain links TRBV26 to TRBJ1-4; possibly TRBD1 for D (5 bases). The CDR3 is made up of 15 amino acids. The V end lost 0 bases, the J end lost 3 bases, and 8 bases lay between the germline ends. CDR1 KGHPV and CDR2 FQNQEV come from the germline V gene (reference sequence). CDR3 region: CASSLSWTTNERLFF. The covered CDR3 bases are TGTGCCAGCAGTCTGTCATGGACAACCAACGAAAGATTATTT.

As concerns this clone: Gene labels here are mouse ones. Sequencing ends 1 residue short of the CDR3 end; the germline J gene provides the rest. V is TRBV14 and J is TRBJ2-7, with D perhaps being TRBD1 or TRBD2 (5 bases each). The CDR3 covers 12 residues. Trimming shortened V by 1 base and J by 7 bases, and 9 bases separated the two germline ends. The germline V gene has CDR1 SGHDT and CDR2 FRDEAV. CDR3 DNA, as far as it was read: TGTGCCAGCAGTTTCACGGGGCGGGAACAGTAC. Translation: CASSFTGREQY. The whole CDR3 sequence is CASSFTGREQYF.

Points on this clone: The gene names here belong to mouse. The read terminates 1 residue ahead of where the CDR3 ends, so the germline J gene completes it. V gene TRBV12-1 combines with J gene TRBJ2-1; TRBD2 agrees at 7 bases. Germline-derived CDR1 and CDR2 are SGHSN and HYEKVE. The CDR3 has 13 residues. Trimming took 0 bases from V and 5 from J; bases not matched to a gene: 0. CDR3 DNA (partial): TGTGCCAGCTCTCTCGGGGGGGATGCTGAGCAGTTC. Its protein product is CASSLGGDAEQF. The full CDR3 reads CASSLGGDAEQFF. The full variable domain, with the rest looked up from reference TRBV12-1 and TRBJ2-1, is DSGVVQSPRHIIKEKGGRSVLTCIPISGHSNVVWYQQTLGKELKFLIQHYEKVERDKGFLPSRFSVQQFDDYHSEMNMSALELEDSAMYFCASSLGGDAEQFFGPGTRLTVL.

With respect to this clone: Gene names and germline match the mouse. The read falls 1 residue short of the CDR3 end, and the missing part is taken from the germline J gene. This chain uses TRBV13-1 with TRBJ2-2; D gene uncertain. Trimming left V 2 bases short and J 1 base short, with 3 bases between. Germline V gives CDR1 NSHNY, CDR2 SYGAGN. CDR3 size: 13 residues. CDR3 DNA (partial): TGTGCCAGCAGTGACAGAAACACCGGGCAGCTCTAC. Translating gives CASSDRNTGQLY. The whole CDR3 reads CASSDRNTGQLYF.

In the case of this clone: Gene names and germline match the mouse. The read falls 1 residue short of the CDR3 end, and the missing part is taken from the germline J gene. The rearrangement uses TRBV3 and TRBJ2-1; 9 nucleotides match TRBD1. With 2 bases clipped from V and 6 bases from J, the junction kept 2 bases outside the gene matches. Germline V gene lookup returns CDR1 SNHLY and CDR2 FYNGKV (reference sequence). The CDR3 is made up of 14 amino acids. CDR3 residues: CASSLMDRGAEQFF. The sequenced CDR3 bases are TGTGCCAGCAGCTTAATGGACAGGGGTGCTGAGCAGTTC.

Comments on this clone: Gene labels here are mouse ones. The sequence runs out 1 residue before the end of the CDR3; the remainder is reconstructed from the germline J gene. The rearrangement joins TRBV15 to TRBJ1-4; D may be TRBD1 (5 bases). The CDR3 totals 14 residues. Trimming removed 2 bases from V and 1 base from J, with 5 bases in between. The germline CDR1 and CDR2 sequences are SGHND and FRSKSL. The covered CDR3 bases are TGTGCCAGCAGTTTAAGGGGTTCCAACGAAAGATTATTT. Its protein product is CASSLRGSNERLF. The full CDR3 reads CASSLRGSNERLFF.

On this clone itself: The gene names here belong to mouse. The CDR3 end falls 1 residue outside the read, so it is completed with the germline J gene. The rearrangement links TRBV15 to TRBJ2-1, with TRBD2 matching over 7 bases. Trimming cost V 3 bases and J 1 base; bases outside gene matches: 0. The CDR3 is 14 residues long. Germline V gene sequence: CDR1 SGHND, CDR2 FRSKSL. CDR3 protein: CASSLTGNYAEQFF. Incomplete CDR3 DNA: TGTGCCAGCAGTTTGACTGGGAACTATGCTGAGCAGTTC.

About this clone: All gene names here are mouse names. The sequence runs out 1 residue before the end of the CDR3; the remainder is reconstructed from the germline J gene. The gene calls are TRBV23 and TRBJ2-5; the D call in the table, TRBD1, was not verified against the DNA. The CDR3 is 14 amino acids. The germline gives CDR1 KGHTA, CDR2 FQNQQP. CDR3 bases read: TGCTCCAGCAGCCGAGGACAGAACCAAGACACCCAGTAC. It codes for CSSSRGQNQDTQY. The whole CDR3 protein reads CSSSRGQNQDTQYF. The full variable domain, with the rest looked up from reference TRBV23 and TRBJ2-5, is DAAVTQKPRYLIKMKGQEAEMKCIPEKGHTAVFWYQQKQSKELKFLIYFQNQQPLDQIDMVKERFSAVCPSSSLCSLGIRTCEAEDSALYLCSSSRGQNQDTQYFGPGTRLLVL.

As for this clone: Mouse gene names and germline throughout. The read ends 1 residue early relative to the CDR3; the germline J gene fills the gap. The chain recombines TRBV16 with TRBJ2-5, with TRBD2 matching 10 bases. Trimming took 1 base from V and 3 from J; bases not matched to a gene: 1. The CDR3 spans 15 residues. Germline CDR1 reads SGHSA; CDR2 reads FRNQAP. The CDR3 spells CASSLGDWGQDTQYF. The CDR3 DNA, read in part, is TGTGCAAGCAGCTTAGGGGACTGGGGTCAAGACACCCAGTAC.

Concerning this clone: The genes and germline here are from mouse. The read terminates 1 residue before the CDR3 end, so the remaining end is supplied by the germline J gene. V and J are TRBV12-1 and TRBJ2-3; 7 bases align to TRBD1. The germline V gene encodes CDR1 SGHSN and CDR2 HYEKVE. The CDR3 contains 14 residues. V was clipped by 2 bases and J by 0 bases; unmatched bases: 1. CDR3 amino acids: CASSRQGSAETLYF. The CDR3 DNA, read in part, is TGTGCCAGCTCTCGACAGGGTAGTGCAGAAACGCTGTAT. The full variable domain, with the rest looked up from reference TRBV12-1 and TRBJ2-3, is DSGVVQSPRHIIKEKGGRSVLTCIPISGHSNVVWYQQTLGKELKFLIQHYEKVERDKGFLPSRFSVQQFDDYHSEMNMSALELEDSAMYFCASSRQGSAETLYFGSGTRLTVL.

On this clone itself: All gene names here are mouse names. The read falls 1 residue short of the CDR3 end, and the missing part is taken from the germline J gene. The same CDR3 can be traced to other DNA sequences in this sample. The V gene is TRBV26, the J gene TRBJ2-4; 7 bases are shared with TRBD2. Germline CDR1 is KGHPV and CDR2 is FQNQEV (reference sequence). V shed 2 bases, J shed 1 base, and the junction held 0 bases outside the gene matches. The CDR3 has 14 residues. This CDR3 is CASSLGLGQNTLYF. CDR3 bases read: TGTGCCAGCAGTCTGGGACTGGGTCAAAACACCTTGTAC.

Comment on this clone: The listed genes are named as in mouse. Read data end 1 residue before the CDR3 end; the end is taken from the germline J gene. V gene TRBV15 combines with J gene TRBJ2-7; the match to TRBD2 covers 8 bases. V was clipped by 4 bases and J by 0 bases; unmatched bases: 5. CDR3 length: 15 amino acids. Germline loops: CDR1 SGHND, CDR2 FRSKSL. The CDR3 is CASSSLGASSYEQYF. CDR3 DNA, as far as it was read: TGTGCCAGCAGTTCACTGGGGGCTAGCTCCTATGAACAGTAC. Full variable domain (missing parts from reference TRBV15 and TRBJ2-7): DAGVTQTPRHEVAEKGQTIILKCEPVSGHNDLFWYRQTKIQGLELLSYFRSKSLMEDGGAFKDRFKAEMLNSSFSTLKIQPTEPKDSAVYLCASSSLGASSYEQYFGPGTRLTVL.

Only one count was recorded for this clone. Mouse gene names and germline throughout. The read stops 1 residue short of the end of the CDR3; the missing end is completed from the germline J gene. J is TRBJ2-5 and V is TRBV4, with a weak D call TRBD2 (6 bases). The CDR3 has 15 amino acids. V was clipped by 4 bases and J by 1 base, with 12 bases between them. Germline V gives CDR1 LGHDT, CDR2 YNNKQL (reference sequence). CDR3 protein: CASSSPGLYQDTQYF. CDR3 DNA, as far as it was read: TGTGCCAGCAGCTCTCCGGGACTTTACCAAGACACCCAGTAC.

This clone appeared a single time. Genes here carry mouse names. The observed sequence ends 1 residue before the CDR3 terminus, with the missing tail filled in from the germline J gene. The rearrangement uses TRBV12-2 and TRBJ2-1; 9 nucleotides match TRBD2. The V and J ends lost 1 base and 3 bases, in that order; junction bases with no gene match: 3. The CDR3 has 15 amino acids. Germline CDR1 SGHLS, CDR2 HYDKME. Incomplete CDR3 DNA: TGTGCCAGCTCTCTGGCTGGGGGGGTCTATGCTGAGCAGTTC. The encoded protein is CASSLAGGVYAEQF. From start to end, the CDR3 is CASSLAGGVYAEQFF.

This clone has just a few counts. The gene symbols are mouse symbols. The read terminates 1 residue before the CDR3 end, so the remaining end is supplied by the germline J gene. Other nucleotide sequences from this sample produce the same CDR3. V usage is TRBV26 and J usage is TRBJ1-2; D call uncertain. V was cut by 2 bases and J by 0 bases, with 1 base left in between. The CDR3 is made up of 12 amino acids. Germline V gives CDR1 KGHPV, CDR2 FQNQEV (reference sequence). The CDR3 bases that were read are TGTGCCAGCAGTCTGGCAAACTCCGACTACACC. The encoded protein is CASSLANSDYT. The complete CDR3 protein is CASSLANSDYTF. Based on the CDR3 plus reference TRBV26 and TRBJ1-2, the full variable domain is NSKVIQTPRYLVKGQGQKAKMRCIPEKGHPVVFWYQQNKNNEFKFLINFQNQEVLQQIDMTEKRFSAECPSNSPCSLEIQSSEAGDSALYLCASSLANSDYTFGSGTRLLVI.

This clone was observed a few times. Gene names refer to mouse genes. Read data end 1 residue before the CDR3 end; the end is taken from the germline J gene. This rearrangement joins TRBV26 to TRBJ1-6; weak D call: TRBD1 (5 bases). TRBJ1-6 is treated as an ORF (open reading frame) with a function not yet certain. The CDR3 consists of 15 residues. The germline V gene encodes CDR1 KGHPV and CDR2 FQNQEV (reference sequence). V was shortened by 0 bases and J by 3 bases, with 6 bases between the two germline ends. The CDR3 DNA, read in part, is TGTGCCAGCAGTCTGTCTGGGGGCTATAATTCGCCCCTCTAC. Translated, it gives CASSLSGGYNSPLY. The full CDR3 protein is CASSLSGGYNSPLYF.